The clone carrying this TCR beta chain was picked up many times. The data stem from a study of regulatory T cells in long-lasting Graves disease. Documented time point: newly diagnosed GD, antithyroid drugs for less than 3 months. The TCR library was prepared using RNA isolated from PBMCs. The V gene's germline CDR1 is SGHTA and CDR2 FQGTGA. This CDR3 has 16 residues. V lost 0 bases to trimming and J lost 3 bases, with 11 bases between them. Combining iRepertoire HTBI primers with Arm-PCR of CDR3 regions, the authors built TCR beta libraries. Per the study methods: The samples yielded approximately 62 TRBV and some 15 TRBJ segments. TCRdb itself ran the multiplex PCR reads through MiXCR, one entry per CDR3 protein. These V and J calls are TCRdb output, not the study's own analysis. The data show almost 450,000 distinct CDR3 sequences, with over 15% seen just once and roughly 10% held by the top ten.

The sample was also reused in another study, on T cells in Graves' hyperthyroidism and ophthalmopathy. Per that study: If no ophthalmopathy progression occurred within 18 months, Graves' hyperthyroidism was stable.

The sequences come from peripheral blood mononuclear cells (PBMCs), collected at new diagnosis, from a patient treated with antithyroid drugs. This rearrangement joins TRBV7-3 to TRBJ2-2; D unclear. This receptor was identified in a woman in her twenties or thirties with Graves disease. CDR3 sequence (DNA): TGTGCCAGCAGCTTAACCGACAAGGGCCACACCGGGGAGCTGTTTTTT. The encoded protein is CASSLTDKGHTGELFF.